The 25 T cell receptor beta chains presented below share a single source sample, sequenced in a study of T cell responses to AZD1222 COVID-19 vaccine. The assay was immunoSEQ multiplex PCR, and TCRdb's table has in-frame clones only and misses some. The data contain about 180,000 clones, 90% of them singletons. This sample comprised peripheral blood, obtained on day 0 of AZD1222 vaccination. The receptors were sampled from an adult in good health.

This clone was counted a single time. The rearrangement joins TRBV3-1 (or the pseudogene TRBV3-2) to TRBJ2-7; TRBD2 aligns across 8 bases. V lost 0 bases to trimming and J lost 4 bases; unmatched junction nucleotides: 2. The CDR3 spans 14 residues. Germline lookup yields CDR1 LGHDT and CDR2 YNNKEL (reference sequence). The CDR3 protein is CASSQDGTSYEQYF. The CDR3 DNA reads TGTGCCAGCAGCCAAGATGGGACTAGTTACGAGCAGTACTTC.

This chain uses TRBV7-9 with TRBJ2-5; 8 bases are a match to TRBD2. V gave up 0 bases and J gave up 5 bases; unmatched junction bases: 5. The CDR3 runs 15 residues. CDR1 and CDR2 from the germline V gene are SEHNR and FQNEAQ (reference sequence). The CDR3 reads CASSLARGGTETQYF. The CDR3 DNA sequence: TGTGCCAGCAGCTTAGCACGGGGGGGCACTGAGACCCAGTACTTC. Supplemented by reference TRBV7-9 and TRBJ2-5, the full variable domain reads DTGVSQNPRHKITKRGQNVTFRCDPISEHNRLYWYRQTLGQGPEFLTYFQNEAQLEKSRLLSDRFSAERPKGSFSTLEIQRTEQGDSAMYLCASSLARGGTETQYFGPGTRLLVL.

This sequence joins TRBV19 and TRBJ1-2, with D tentatively TRBD1 (6 bases). The V end was cut by 0 bases, the J end by 7 bases, with 15 bases between. This CDR3 has 15 amino acids. The V gene's germline CDR1 is LNHDA and CDR2 SQIVND (reference sequence). CDR3 nucleotide sequence: TGTGCCAGTAGTATAGATCGGGCCCTGGGGGCTGGCTACACCTTC. Protein product: CASSIDRALGAGYTF.

This sequence joins TRBV6-2 or TRBV6-3 and TRBJ1-1, with 8 bases identical to TRBD1. CDR1 and CDR2 (germline): MNHEY, SVGEGT. This CDR3 comprises 15 residues. The trim removed 5 bases at V and 6 bases at J, leaving 11 bases unmatched. The CDR3 loop is CASSKMTGARPEAFF. The CDR3 region has the DNA TGTGCCAGCAGTAAAATGACAGGGGCCCGCCCTGAAGCTTTCTTT.

This clone was detected only once. The V call is TRBV15, the J call TRBJ2-1; 9 bases align to TRBD2. Trimming at V came to 2 bases and at J to 5 bases, leaving 4 bases not matched to a gene. The V gene's germline CDR1 is LNHNV and CDR2 YYDKDF (reference sequence). The CDR3 runs to 15 residues. The CDR3 reads CATSRIAGGHNEQFF. DNA of the CDR3: TGTGCCACCAGCAGAATCGCGGGGGGGCACAATGAGCAGTTCTTC.

V is TRBV19 and J is TRBJ1-2; perhaps TRBD1 as D (6 bases). Trimming removed 10 bases from V and 2 bases from J, with 14 bases in between. From germline, CDR1 is LNHDA and CDR2 SQIVND (reference sequence). The CDR3 spans 13 residues. Here the CDR3 reads CATQGLLNYGYTF. In DNA form, the CDR3 reads TGTGCCACCCAGGGGCTCCTAAACTATGGCTACACCTTC.

The chain is built from TRBV6-1 and TRBJ2-1; D unclear. The CDR3 sequence is 15 residues long. Trimming stripped 0 bases from V and 10 bases from J, with 16 bases between. Germline V gene data show CDR1 as MNHNS and CDR2 as SASEGT. DNA for the CDR3: TGTGCCAGCAGTGAAGCGCTTCGAGGCCTCAGCGAGCAGTTCTTC. This translates into CASSEALRGLSEQFF.

The chain uses TRBV5-8 and TRBJ2-3; D is unresolved. Looked up from germline, CDR1 is SGHTS and CDR2 is YDEGEE. The V end was cut by 4 bases, the J end by 2 bases, with 11 bases between. CDR3 length: 14 residues. The CDR3 sequence: CASSPGVDTDTQYF. The DNA of the CDR3 is TGTGCCAGCAGCCCTGGGGTAGACACAGATACGCAGTATTTT.

The V and J genes are TRBV5-4 and TRBJ1-2; 7 positions agree with TRBD1. Germline trimming cut 1 base from V and 8 bases from J; bases unmatched to any gene: 5. CDR1 is SGHNT and CDR2 is YYREEE in the germline V gene (reference sequence). This CDR3 contains 13 residues. CDR3 bases: TGTGCCAGCAGCTTGCAGGGGGGGTCCGGCTACACCTTC. Translated, it gives CASSLQGGSGYTF.

As concerns this clone: Compared with germline, one end of the junction differs, possibly owing to a read error. V gene TRBV2 combines with J gene TRBJ1-5, with D hard to call. This CDR3 has 13 amino acids. Looked up from germline, CDR1 is SNHLY and CDR2 is FYNNEI. In DNA form, the CDR3 reads TGTGCCAGCAATGAAGGACGAGGTCAGCCCCAGCATTTT. This codes for CASNEGRGQPQHF.

The genes are TRBV7-2 and TRBJ2-4; weak D call: TRBD2 (6 bases). The ends were cut back, 5 bases at V and 0 bases at J, with 14 bases in the middle. The CDR3 extends over 16 amino acids. Germline values: CDR1 SGHTA, CDR2 FQGNSA. The CDR3 loop reads CASSQRRGLAKNIQYF. CDR3 bases: TGTGCCAGCAGCCAAAGGAGGGGTCTAGCCAAAAACATTCAGTACTTC.

This chain's CDR3 is CARSSSGHYSYEQYF. The CDR3 coding sequence is TGTGCCAGAAGCTCCAGCGGACACTACTCCTACGAGCAGTACTTC. The rearrangement joins TRBV5-3 to TRBJ2-7; D may match TRBD1 or TRBD2 (5 bases each). TRBV5-3 counts as an open reading frame of uncertain function. The CDR3 covers 15 residues. V was cut by 3 bases and J by 0 bases, with 13 bases left in between.

This clone was counted once. DNA of the CDR3: TGTGCCAGCAGCTTAGGGTTTGACACTAACTATGGCTACACCTTC. It is translated as CASSLGFDTNYGYTF. This chain uses TRBV5-6 with TRBJ1-2; D gene ambiguous. The CDR3 runs 15 residues. The germline CDR1 and CDR2 sequences are SGHDT and YYEEEE. V lost 2 bases and J lost 0, with 11 bases in between.

This clone was counted once. The V and J genes are TRBV3-1 (or the pseudogene TRBV3-2) and TRBJ2-1; 10 nucleotides align to TRBD2. CDR1 and CDR2 from the germline V gene are LGHDT and YNNKEL (reference sequence). Trimming at V came to 0 bases and at J to 2 bases, leaving 10 bases not matched to a gene. This CDR3 spans 19 amino acids. For the CDR3, the DNA is TGTGCCAGCAGCCAAGAGGGGGCTTTAGCGGGGGGCCCCTACAATGAGCAGTTCTTC. This gives the protein CASSQEGALAGGPYNEQFF.

The chain links TRBV6-2 or TRBV6-3 to TRBJ2-7; TRBD1 is a possible D gene (6 bases). Germline V gene data show CDR1 as MNHEY and CDR2 as SVGEGT. V gave up 5 bases and J gave up 5 bases, with 22 bases separating them. The CDR3 consists of 16 residues. CDR3 sequence reads: CASSPIAKTGEDEQYF. The CDR3 coding sequence is TGTGCCAGCAGTCCAATAGCTAAGACAGGCGAAGACGAGCAGTACTTC.

In this sample, this clone turned up a few times. The rearrangement links TRBV2 to TRBJ2-2; D not certain. The CDR3 runs 15 residues. Germline CDR1 is SNHLY and CDR2 is FYNNEI. Trimming pared 3 bases from V and 6 bases from J, leaving 14 bases between. The CDR3 loop reads CASSEVIGFAGELFF. The CDR3 region has the DNA TGTGCCAGCAGTGAGGTTATAGGGTTTGCCGGGGAGCTGTTTTTT.

The count of this clone is one. V usage is TRBV9 and J usage is TRBJ1-5, with D unclear. V shed 0 bases and J shed 0 bases, with 7 bases lying between them. The germline V gene encodes CDR1 SGDLS and CDR2 YYNGEE. The CDR3 length is 15 residues. Written as DNA, the CDR3 is TGTGCCAGCAGCGTAGCTTCGAGTAGCAATCAGCCCCAGCATTTT. Residues: CASSVASSSNQPQHF.

The chain uses TRBV18 and TRBJ2-2; no reliable D call. CDR3 length: 13 residues. The V end lost 0 bases, the J end lost 1 base, and 0 bases lay between the germline ends. Germline V gives CDR1 KGHSH, CDR2 LQKENI. CDR3: CASSPPNTGELFF. In DNA form, the CDR3 reads TGTGCCAGCTCACCACCGAACACCGGGGAGCTGTTTTTT.

This chain uses TRBV4-1 with TRBJ1-2; D uncertain. CDR1 and CDR2 from the germline V gene are MGHRA and YSYEKL. Deletions cut 2 bases from V and 6 bases from J, with 19 bases between. CDR3 size: 16 residues. The CDR3 sequence: CASSQPWGAVQHGYTF. CDR3 in DNA: TGCGCCAGCAGCCAACCTTGGGGAGCAGTCCAACATGGCTACACCTTC.

V gene TRBV2 combines with J gene TRBJ1-2; D perhaps matches TRBD1 (5 bases). Germline V gene sequence: CDR1 SNHLY, CDR2 FYNNEI. V was shortened by 6 bases and J by 8 bases, with 16 bases between the two germline ends. The CDR3 consists of 13 residues. CDR3 residues: CASSAGATQGYTF. CDR3 sequence (DNA): TGTGCCAGCAGCGCCGGGGCCACGCAAGGCTACACCTTC.

The genes are TRBV7-2 and TRBJ2-2; possibly TRBD1 for D (6 bases). The CDR3 covers 17 residues. CDR1 is SGHTA and CDR2 is FQGNSA in the germline V gene. The V and J ends lost 5 bases and 4 bases respectively, with 20 bases between them. The CDR3 sequence is CASSADRDTGGTGELFF. The DNA for the CDR3 is TGTGCCAGCAGCGCGGACCGGGACACCGGAGGCACCGGGGAGCTGTTTTTT.

A single count supports this clone. The V gene is TRBV19, the J gene TRBJ1-5; possibly TRBD1 for D (5 bases). The V end lost 3 bases, the J end lost 1 base, and 10 bases lay between the germline ends. The germline V gene has CDR1 LNHDA and CDR2 SQIVND (reference sequence). This CDR3 is built from 15 residues. CDR3 DNA: TGTGCCAGTAGTATGGGTCGGGGGAGCAATCAGCCCCAGCATTTT. It yields the protein CASSMGRGSNQPQHF.

In regard to this clone: In the same sample, other DNA sequences code for this CDR3. V is TRBV20-1 and J is TRBJ2-7, with D tentatively TRBD2 (6 bases). This CDR3 comprises 11 residues. The germline V gene encodes CDR1 DFQATT and CDR2 SNEGSKA (reference sequence). V was trimmed by 3 bases and J by 6 bases, leaving 9 bases between them. Here the CDR3 DNA reads TGCAGTGCTAGGGGGGGAGCCGAGCAGTACTTC. Amino acid sequence: CSARGGAEQYF.

The CDR3 sequence is CASMVRAGSYEQYF. CDR3 nucleotide sequence: TGTGCCAGTATGGTCCGGGCTGGGTCCTACGAGCAGTACTTC. The chain joins TRBV19 to TRBJ2-7; D remains ambiguous. The CDR3 loop spans 14 amino acids. Trimming stripped 7 bases from V and 1 base from J, with 14 bases between. Looked up from germline, CDR1 is LNHDA and CDR2 is SQIVND (reference sequence). Supplemented by reference TRBV19 and TRBJ2-7, the full variable domain reads DGGITQSPKYLFRKEGQNVTLSCEQNLNHDAMYWYRQDPGQGLRLIYYSQIVNDFQKGDIAEGYSVSREKKESFPLTVTSAQKNPTAFYLCASMVRAGSYEQYFGPGTRLTVT.

The rearrangement uses TRBV18 and TRBJ1-1; 7 bases fit TRBD1. Germline CDR1 KGHSH, CDR2 LQKENI. The CDR3 loop spans 15 amino acids. V was pared by 3 bases and J by 7 bases, with 11 bases of the junction left unmatched. CDR3 DNA sequence: TGTGCCAGCTCACCTCAGCCAGGGGGAGAGGGTGAAGCTTTCTTT. As protein: CASSPQPGGEGEAFF.